This T cell receptor beta chain was captured by sequencing in a study of CD8+ T cells in alopecia areata. With regard to this clone: Its antigen is still unknown.

General study results and limits: Mice gave a clearer picture of TCR sharing than patients did, possibly for HLA-related reasons. Clonality in lesional scalp, especially alopecia totalis/universalis, exceeded that of normal scalp.

V lost 1 base and J 10 bases, leaving 10 bases between the germline ends. The CDR3 loop spans 12 amino acids. Germline assignment: CDR1 LGHNA and CDR2 YNFKEQ. RNA extraction and reverse transcription yielded cDNA as sequencing template. Repertoires were generated with immunoSEQ multiplex PCR, while TCRdb's copy carries only in-frame clones and drops some. Seen here are 150,000 to 200,000 clones, 55% observed once, and the top ten hold 4% to 5.5%. The researchers isolated CD4+ and CD8+ T cells from PBMCs by sorting. The sequenced material came from CD4+ T cells sorted from blood. This chain joins TRBV4-2 and TRBJ1-2, with D tentatively TRBD1 (6 bases). This receptor was obtained from a human donor in good health. The CDR3 DNA sequence: TGTGCCAGCAGCCAAGTGACAGGCCCCTACACCTTC. It encodes CASSQVTGPYTF.